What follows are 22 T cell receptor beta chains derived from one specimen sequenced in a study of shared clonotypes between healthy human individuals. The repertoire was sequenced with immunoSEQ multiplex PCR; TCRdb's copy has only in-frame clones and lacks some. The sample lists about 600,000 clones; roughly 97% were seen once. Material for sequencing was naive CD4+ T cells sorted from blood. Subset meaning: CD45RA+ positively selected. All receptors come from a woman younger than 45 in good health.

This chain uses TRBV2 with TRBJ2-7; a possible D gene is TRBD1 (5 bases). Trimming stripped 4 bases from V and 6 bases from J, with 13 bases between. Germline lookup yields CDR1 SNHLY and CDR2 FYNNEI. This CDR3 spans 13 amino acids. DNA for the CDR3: TGTGCCAGCAGTGCTGGGGCGATCCTCGAGCAGTACTTC. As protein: CASSAGAILEQYF.

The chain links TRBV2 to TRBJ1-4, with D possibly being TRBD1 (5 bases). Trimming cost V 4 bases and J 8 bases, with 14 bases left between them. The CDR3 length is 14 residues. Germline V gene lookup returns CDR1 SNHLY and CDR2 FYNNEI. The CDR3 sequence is CASSVGTEVEKLFF. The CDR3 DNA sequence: TGTGCCAGCAGTGTCGGGACCGAAGTGGAAAAACTGTTTTTT.

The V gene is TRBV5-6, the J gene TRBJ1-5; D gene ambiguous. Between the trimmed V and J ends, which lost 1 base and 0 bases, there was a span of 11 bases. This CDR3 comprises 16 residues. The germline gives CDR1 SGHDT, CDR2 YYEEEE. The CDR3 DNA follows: TGTGCCAGCAGCTTGTCAGGCAGGATTAGCAATCAGCCCCAGCATTTT. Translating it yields CASSLSGRISNQPQHF.

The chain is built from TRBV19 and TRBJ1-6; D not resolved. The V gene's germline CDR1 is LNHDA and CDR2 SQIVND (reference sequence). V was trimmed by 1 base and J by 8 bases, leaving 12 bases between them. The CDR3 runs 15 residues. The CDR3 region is CASSIVTSVDSPLHF. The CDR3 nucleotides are TGTGCCAGTAGTATAGTCACATCCGTCGATTCACCCCTCCACTTT.

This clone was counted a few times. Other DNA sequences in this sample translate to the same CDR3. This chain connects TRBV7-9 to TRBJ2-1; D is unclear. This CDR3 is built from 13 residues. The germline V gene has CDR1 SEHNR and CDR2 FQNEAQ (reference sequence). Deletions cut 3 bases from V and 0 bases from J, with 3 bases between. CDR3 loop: CASSFSSYNEQFF. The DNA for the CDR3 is TGTGCCAGCAGCTTTTCCTCCTACAATGAGCAGTTCTTC. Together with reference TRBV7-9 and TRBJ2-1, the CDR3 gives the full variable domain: DTGVSQNPRHKITKRGQNVTFRCDPISEHNRLYWYRQTLGQGPEFLTYFQNEAQLEKSRLLSDRFSAERPKGSFSTLEIQRTEQGDSAMYLCASSFSSYNEQFFGPGTRLTVL.

As DNA, the CDR3 is TGTGCCAGAAGTCACGGGAGAGACTCTGGAAACACCATATATTTT. Amino acid sequence: CARSHGRDSGNTIYF. This chain connects TRBV5-3 to TRBJ1-3; no reliable D call. TRBV5-3 counts as an open reading frame of uncertain function. The CDR3 is 15 amino acids. V was cut by 5 bases and J by 0 bases, with 12 bases left in between.

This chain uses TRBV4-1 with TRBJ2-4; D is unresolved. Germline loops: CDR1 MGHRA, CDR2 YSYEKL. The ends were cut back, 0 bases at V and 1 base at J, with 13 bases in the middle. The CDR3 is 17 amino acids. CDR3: CASSQDKTSTAKNIQYF. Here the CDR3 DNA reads TGCGCCAGCAGCCAAGATAAAACCTCCACCGCCAAAAACATTCAGTACTTC.

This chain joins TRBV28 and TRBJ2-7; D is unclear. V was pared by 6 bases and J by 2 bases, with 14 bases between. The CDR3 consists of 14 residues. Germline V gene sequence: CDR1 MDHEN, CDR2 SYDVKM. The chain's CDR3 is CASRAQGRTYEQYF. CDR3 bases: TGTGCCAGCAGGGCGCAAGGACGTACCTACGAGCAGTACTTC.

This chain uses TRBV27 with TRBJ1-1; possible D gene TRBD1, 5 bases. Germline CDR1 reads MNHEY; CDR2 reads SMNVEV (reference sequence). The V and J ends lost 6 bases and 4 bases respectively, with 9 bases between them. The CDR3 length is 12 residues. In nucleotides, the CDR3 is TGTGCCAGCAGGCGGGGCCTCACTGAAGCTTTCTTT. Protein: CASRRGLTEAFF.

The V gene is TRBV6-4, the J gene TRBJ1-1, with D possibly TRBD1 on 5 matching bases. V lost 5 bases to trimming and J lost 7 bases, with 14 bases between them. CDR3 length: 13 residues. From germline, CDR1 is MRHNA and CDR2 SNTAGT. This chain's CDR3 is CASSLGRGGEAFF. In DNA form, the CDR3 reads TGTGCCAGCAGTCTTGGGAGGGGCGGTGAAGCTTTCTTT.

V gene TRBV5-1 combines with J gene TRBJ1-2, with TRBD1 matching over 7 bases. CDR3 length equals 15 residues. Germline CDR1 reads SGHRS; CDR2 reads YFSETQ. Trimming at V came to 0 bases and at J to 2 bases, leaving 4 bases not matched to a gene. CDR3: CASSLAVRGNYGYTF. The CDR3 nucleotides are TGCGCCAGCAGCTTGGCTGTCAGGGGGAACTATGGCTACACCTTC.

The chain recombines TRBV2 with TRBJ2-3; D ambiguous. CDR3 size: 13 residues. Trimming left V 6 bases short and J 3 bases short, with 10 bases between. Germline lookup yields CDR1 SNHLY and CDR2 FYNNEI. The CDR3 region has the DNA TGTGCCAGCAGCCGGGTCGAGACAGATACGCAGTATTTT. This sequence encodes CASSRVETDTQYF.

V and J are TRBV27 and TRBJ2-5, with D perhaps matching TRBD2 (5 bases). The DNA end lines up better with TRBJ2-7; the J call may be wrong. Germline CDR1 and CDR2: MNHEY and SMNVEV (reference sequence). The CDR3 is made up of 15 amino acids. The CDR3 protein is CASSPTRLLTYEQYF. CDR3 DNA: TGTGCCAGCAGTCCCACACGACTACTAACCTACGAGCAGTACTTC.

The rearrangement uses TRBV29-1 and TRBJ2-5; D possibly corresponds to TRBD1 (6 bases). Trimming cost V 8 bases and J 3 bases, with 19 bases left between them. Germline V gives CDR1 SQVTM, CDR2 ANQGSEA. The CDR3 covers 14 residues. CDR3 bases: TGCAGCTTTGGGGCCCAGGGGACCAAAGAGACCCAGTACTTC. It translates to CSFGAQGTKETQYF. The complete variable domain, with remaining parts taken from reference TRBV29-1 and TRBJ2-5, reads SAVISQKPSRDICQRGTSLTIQCQVDSQVTMMFWYRQQPGQSLTLIATANQGSEATYESGFVIDKFPISRPNLTFSTLTVSNMSPEDSSIYLCSFGAQGTKETQYFGPGTRLLVL.

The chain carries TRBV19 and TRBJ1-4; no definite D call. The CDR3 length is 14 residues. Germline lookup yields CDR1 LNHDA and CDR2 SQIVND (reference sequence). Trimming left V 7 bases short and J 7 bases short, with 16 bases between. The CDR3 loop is CASKSEGAGEKLFF. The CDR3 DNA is TGTGCCAGTAAATCTGAGGGCGCGGGTGAAAAACTGTTTTTT.

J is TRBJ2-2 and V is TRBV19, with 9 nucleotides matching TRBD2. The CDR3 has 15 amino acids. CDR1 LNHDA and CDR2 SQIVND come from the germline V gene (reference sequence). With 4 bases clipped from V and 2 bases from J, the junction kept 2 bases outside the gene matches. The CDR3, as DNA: TGTGCCAGTAGTACCCTAGCGGGAAACACCGGGGAGCTGTTTTTT. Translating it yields CASSTLAGNTGELFF.

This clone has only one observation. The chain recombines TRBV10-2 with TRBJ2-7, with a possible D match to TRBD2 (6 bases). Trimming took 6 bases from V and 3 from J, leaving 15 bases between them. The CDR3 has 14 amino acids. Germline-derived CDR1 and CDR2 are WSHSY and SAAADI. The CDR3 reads CASRDNGEVYEQYF. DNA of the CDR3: TGCGCCAGCAGGGATAATGGGGAGGTCTACGAGCAGTACTTC.

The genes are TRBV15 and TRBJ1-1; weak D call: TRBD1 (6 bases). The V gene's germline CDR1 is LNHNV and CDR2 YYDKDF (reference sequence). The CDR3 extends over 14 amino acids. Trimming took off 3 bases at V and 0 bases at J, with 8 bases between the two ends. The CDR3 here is CATSRGDMNTEAFF. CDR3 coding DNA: TGTGCCACCAGCAGGGGGGACATGAACACTGAAGCTTTCTTT.

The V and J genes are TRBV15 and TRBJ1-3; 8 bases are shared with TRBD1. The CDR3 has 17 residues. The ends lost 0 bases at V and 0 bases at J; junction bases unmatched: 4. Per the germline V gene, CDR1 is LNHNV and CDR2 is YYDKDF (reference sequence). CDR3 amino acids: CATSREAGGVSGNTIYF. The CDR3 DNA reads TGTGCCACCAGCAGAGAGGCAGGGGGCGTCTCTGGAAACACCATATATTTT. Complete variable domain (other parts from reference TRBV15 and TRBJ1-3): DAMVIQNPRYQVTQFGKPVTLSCSQTLNHNVMYWYQQKSSQAPKLLFHYYDKDFNNEADTPDNFQSRRPNTSFCFLDIRSPGLGDTAMYLCATSREAGGVSGNTIYFGEGSWLTVV.

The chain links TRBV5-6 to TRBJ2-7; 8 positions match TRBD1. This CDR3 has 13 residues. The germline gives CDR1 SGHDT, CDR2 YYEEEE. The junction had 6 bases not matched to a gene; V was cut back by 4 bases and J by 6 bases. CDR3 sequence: CASSAPTGAEQYF. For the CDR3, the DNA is TGTGCCAGCAGCGCCCCGACAGGGGCCGAGCAGTACTTC.

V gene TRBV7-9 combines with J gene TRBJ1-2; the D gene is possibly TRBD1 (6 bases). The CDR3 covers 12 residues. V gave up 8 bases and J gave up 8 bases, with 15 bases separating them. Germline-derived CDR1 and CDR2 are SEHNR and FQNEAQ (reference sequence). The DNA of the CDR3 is TGTGCCAGCGATGGGGCGACAGGAGGCTACACCTTC. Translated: CASDGATGGYTF.

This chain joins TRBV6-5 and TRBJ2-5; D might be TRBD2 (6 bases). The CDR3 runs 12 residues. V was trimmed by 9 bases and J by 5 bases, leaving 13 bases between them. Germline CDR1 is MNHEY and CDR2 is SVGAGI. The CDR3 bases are TGTGCCAGTAGGACTGGGAGGGAGACCCAGTACTTC. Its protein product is CASRTGRETQYF.